This T cell receptor beta chain was recovered during a study of T-cell memory formation after mild COVID-19. Study context: In these data, TCR clusters were largely donor specific. Study-level findings and limits: Mainly CM and EM harbored the contracting CD4+ clones; mainly EMRA harbored the CD8+ ones. Clones that contracted from day 15 to 85 had balanced CD4/CD8; later expanders were CD4+ biased.

cDNA libraries for TCR alpha and TCR beta, carrying sample barcodes and UMIs, came from 5'RACE with constant-segment primers. TCRdb used MiXCR to reprocess the 5' RACE reads, holding one entry per CDR3 protein. Of about 410,000 distinct CDR3 sequences listed, roughly a quarter are singletons. There are 17 residues in the CDR3. Trimming at V came to 3 bases and at J to 4 bases, leaving 8 bases not matched to a gene. The V gene's germline CDR1 is SEHNR and CDR2 FQNEAQ (reference sequence). This clonotype came up a few times. No antigen is known for it. The sequence was collected from an adult woman who had mild COVID-19 (a few samples of this study predate the infection). Cell type and time point are not known. The chain has TRBV7-9 and TRBJ2-3; TRBD2 matches at 12 bases. Source material: PBMCs or a T cell subset sorted from them (not recorded which). For the CDR3, the DNA is TGTGCCAGCAGCTTTGTCGCGACTAGCGGGAGATCAGATACGCAGTATTTT. This sequence encodes CASSFVATSGRSDTQYF. Filled out from reference TRBV7-9 and TRBJ2-3, the complete variable domain reads DTGVSQNPRHKITKRGQNVTFRCDPISEHNRLYWYRQTLGQGPEFLTYFQNEAQLEKSRLLSDRFSAERPKGSFSTLEIQRTEQGDSAMYLCASSFVATSGRSDTQYFGPGTRLTVL.